Sequencing of this T cell receptor (beta chain) was carried out in a study of high-grade serous ovarian cancer treatment subgroups. Whole-study results and caveats: CDR1 and CDR2 were left unanalyzed; analyses focused on CDR3.

Worth noting for this clone: The antigen is undetermined.

Some clones are missing from TCRdb's copy, which holds only in-frame ones; the method was immunoSEQ multiplex PCR. The sample yields 25,000 to 30,000 clones, around 80% seen once. V lost 0 bases and J lost 8, with 10 bases in between. Germline V CDR1 and CDR2: SGHDN, FVKESK. The CDR3 is 13 amino acids. Tumor samples were taken before definitive surgery or chemotherapy. The clonotype comes from a human donor with high-grade serous ovarian cancer. V gene TRBV14 combines with J gene TRBJ1-2, with D possibly TRBD1 on 6 matching bases. Material: tumor tissue. CDR3 in amino acids: CASSQDLGTGYTF. The CDR3 DNA is TGTGCCAGCAGCCAAGATCTGGGGACAGGCTACACCTTC.